The 27 T cell receptor beta chains presented below share a single source sample, sequenced in a study of blood T cell repertoires in COVID-19. This table comes from immunoSEQ multiplex PCR, and its TCRdb copy is limited to in-frame clones, with some not included. The data contain around 200,000 clones, roughly 80% of them seen just once; the ten biggest clones take up around 6.1%. Sequences were obtained from peripheral blood. The receptors here all came from a woman in her 40s with acute or convalescent COVID-19.

V and J are TRBV28 and TRBJ1-6; D is possibly TRBD1 (6 bases). V lost 3 bases to trimming and J lost 6 bases, with 9 bases between them. CDR1 and CDR2 from the germline V gene are MDHEN and SYDVKM. This CDR3 has 14 amino acids. The CDR3 DNA follows: TGTGCCAGCAGTTTCAGCAGGGGTAATTCACCCCTCCACTTT. It yields the protein CASSFSRGNSPLHF. Using reference TRBV28 and TRBJ1-6 for the parts outside the CDR3, the full variable domain is DVKVTQSSRYLVKRTGEKVFLECVQDMDHENMFWYRQDPGLGLRLIYFSYDVKMKEKGDIPEGYSVSREKKERFSLILESASTNQTSMYLCASSFSRGNSPLHFGNGTRLTVT.

V and J are TRBV27 and TRBJ1-1; D is unresolved. This CDR3 is 12 amino acids long. Germline V gene data show CDR1 as MNHEY and CDR2 as SMNVEV (reference sequence). Between the trimmed V and J ends, which lost 6 bases and 4 bases, there was a span of 9 bases. The CDR3 protein is CASRESGTEAFF. For the CDR3, the DNA is TGTGCCAGCAGGGAATCAGGCACTGAAGCTTTCTTT.

J is TRBJ1-1 and V is TRBV3-1 (or the pseudogene TRBV3-2); the D is unclear. The germline V gene encodes CDR1 LGHDT and CDR2 YNNKEL (reference sequence). Trimming took 0 bases from V and 10 from J, leaving 9 bases between them. This CDR3 has 12 amino acids. CDR3 sequence: CASSQDRGVAFF. CDR3 bases: TGTGCCAGCAGCCAAGATCGGGGAGTAGCTTTCTTT.

J is TRBJ1-4 and V is TRBV6-6, with TRBD1 matching 11 bases. V was pared by 5 bases and J by 3 bases, with 5 bases of the junction left unmatched. This CDR3 region has 16 residues. Germline V lookup: CDR1 MNHNY, CDR2 SVGAGI (reference sequence). CDR3 sequence: CASSPRTGGPNEKLFF. CDR3 bases: TGTGCCAGCAGTCCACGGACAGGGGGCCCTAATGAAAAACTGTTTTTT.

The chain links TRBV3-1 (or the pseudogene TRBV3-2) to TRBJ2-7; no reliable D call. Between the trimmed V and J ends, which lost 4 bases and 1 base, there was a span of 14 bases. This CDR3 spans 15 amino acids. Looked up from germline, CDR1 is LGHDT and CDR2 is YNNKEL (reference sequence). The CDR3: CASSPPPPDSYEQYF. DNA for the CDR3: TGTGCCAGCAGCCCCCCTCCCCCAGATTCCTACGAGCAGTACTTC.

This clone was picked up many times. The chain links TRBV6-2 or TRBV6-3 to TRBJ2-7; 8 nucleotides line up with TRBD1. The CDR3 consists of 14 residues. Germline V gene data show CDR1 as MNHEY and CDR2 as SVGEGT. The trim removed 6 bases at V and 4 bases at J, leaving 8 bases unmatched. CDR3 in amino acids: CASSPGQEFYEQYF. Here the CDR3 DNA reads TGTGCCAGCAGCCCGGGACAGGAATTTTACGAGCAGTACTTC.

CDR3 residues: CASSKARKDLLGLAGNRQETQYF. CDR3 in DNA: TGTGCCAGCAGCAAAGCCAGGAAAGACTTGTTGGGGCTAGCGGGAAATCGCCAAGAGACCCAGTACTTC. The chain employs TRBV21-1 and TRBJ2-5; the DNA was not used to check the table's D call, TRBD2. TRBV21-1 is recorded as a pseudogene. This CDR3 comprises 23 residues.

The genes are TRBV2 and TRBJ2-3; 7 nucleotides match TRBD1. In germline, CDR1 is SNHLY, CDR2 FYNNEI. This CDR3 region has 16 residues. The J segment lost 3 bases and the V segment lost 6 bases, leaving 12 bases of the junction unmatched. The CDR3 DNA reads TGTGCCAGCAGGATACCGGGACAGAAGGCGACAGATACGCAGTATTTT. Translation gives CASRIPGQKATDTQYF.

CDR3 sequence: CASSPTSGQGAHEQYF. The CDR3 DNA reads as TGTGCCAGCTCACCAACTTCAGGACAGGGGGCTCATGAGCAGTACTTC. J is TRBJ2-7 and V is TRBV18; TRBD1 agrees at 11 bases. Trimming took 2 bases from V and 7 from J; bases not matched to a gene: 10. Germline V gene sequence: CDR1 KGHSH, CDR2 LQKENI. The CDR3 has 16 amino acids.

J is TRBJ2-2 and V is TRBV28; D possibly corresponds to TRBD1 (5 bases). The CDR3 is 18 amino acids. V dropped 4 bases and J dropped 0 bases, with 18 bases sitting between them. Germline V gene lookup returns CDR1 MDHEN and CDR2 SYDVKM. The CDR3 DNA follows: TGTGCCAGCAGTTCACACCCCTGGGGCAGAACGAACACCGGGGAGCTGTTTTTT. Protein sequence: CASSSHPWGRTNTGELFF.

About this clone: Other DNA sequences within the sample encode an identical CDR3. The chain uses TRBV6-5 and TRBJ2-2, with 9 bases that match TRBD2. Per the germline V gene, CDR1 is MNHEY and CDR2 is SVGAGI. J gave up 6 bases and V 0 bases, and 2 bases lay outside the gene matches. CDR3 length: 15 amino acids. CDR3 in DNA: TGTGCCAGCAGTTACTCCGGCGGGGGGGCCGGGGAGCTGTTTTTT. This gives the protein CASSYSGGGAGELFF.

CDR3 sequence (DNA): TGCAGCGTTGAAATCCCCTACCCCGTCGGGGCTTTCTTT. This translates into CSVEIPYPVGAFF. The rearrangement joins TRBV29-1 to TRBJ1-1; D is unresolved. The CDR3 covers 13 residues. CDR1 SQVTM and CDR2 ANQGSEA come from the germline V gene. Trimming stripped 2 bases from V and 11 bases from J, with 18 bases between.

The gene calls are TRBV7-9 and TRBJ2-5, with 8 bases fitting TRBD1. CDR3 length: 15 residues. After removal of 5 bases from V and 5 bases from J, the junction contained 10 bases not matched to a gene. The germline CDR1 and CDR2 sequences are SEHNR and FQNEAQ (reference sequence). The CDR3 DNA is TGTGCCAGCAGCCGAACCCCGACAGGGGCCGAGACCCAGTACTTC. This codes for CASSRTPTGAETQYF.

This clone was seen just once. The genes are TRBV19 and TRBJ1-3, with D unresolved. The CDR3 length is 17 residues. V lost 6 bases and J lost 0, with 18 bases in between. CDR1 is LNHDA and CDR2 is SQIVND in the germline V gene (reference sequence). The DNA of the CDR3 is TGTGCCAGTAGAATCGACGCAAGCGGCTTCTCTGGAAACACCATATATTTT. Translating gives CASRIDASGFSGNTIYF.

The chain has TRBV7-2 and TRBJ2-2, with TRBD1 matching over 7 bases. This CDR3 has 15 amino acids. With V trimmed by 1 base and J by 3 bases, 2 bases remained unmatched. Looked up from germline, CDR1 is SGHTA and CDR2 is FQGNSA. The CDR3 DNA follows: TGTGCCAGCAGCTTAGATAGGGGGCACACCGGGGAGCTGTTTTTT. Amino acids: CASSLDRGHTGELFF.

The chain recombines TRBV9 with TRBJ2-7; weak D call: TRBD2 (5 bases). The CDR3 runs to 18 residues. Germline V gene sequence: CDR1 SGDLS, CDR2 YYNGEE. V lost 3 bases and J lost 4, with 26 bases in between. CDR3 sequence (DNA): TGTGCCAGCAGCGCAGGAGAAAGCGGACCTTTAAATATTTACGAGCAGTACTTC. Translation gives CASSAGESGPLNIYEQYF.

This chain connects TRBV27 to TRBJ2-2, with 8 bases matching TRBD1. V shed 8 bases, J shed 7 bases, and the junction held 6 bases outside the gene matches. This CDR3 has 13 amino acids. From germline, CDR1 is MNHEY and CDR2 SMNVEV (reference sequence). The CDR3 loop reads CASVQGGGGELFF. The CDR3 DNA sequence: TGTGCCAGCGTACAGGGGGGCGGCGGGGAGCTGTTTTTT.

The CDR3 region has the DNA TGCGCCAGCAGCTTCCAGGTGACGAACACTGAAGCTTTCTTT. Amino acids: CASSFQVTNTEAFF. This sequence joins TRBV5-1 and TRBJ1-1; D uncertain. The CDR3 contains 14 residues. The V gene's germline CDR1 is SGHRS and CDR2 YFSETQ. V was clipped by 2 bases and J by 1 base, with 9 bases between them.

V usage is TRBV2 and J usage is TRBJ1-5; the D gene is possibly TRBD1 (6 bases). The CDR3 consists of 14 residues. CDR1 is SNHLY and CDR2 is FYNNEI in the germline V gene. V lost 3 bases, J lost 7 bases, and 13 bases lay in between. The CDR3 reads CASSDGGAGQPQHF. The CDR3 DNA follows: TGTGCCAGCAGTGACGGGGGGGCGGGACAGCCCCAGCATTTT.

The genes are TRBV7-6 and TRBJ2-1; the D gene is possibly TRBD1 (6 bases). Germline V lookup: CDR1 SGHVS, CDR2 FNYEAQ. The V gene lost 5 bases and the J gene lost 9 bases, with 14 bases spanning the gap. The CDR3 has 13 amino acids. The CDR3 here is CASSQGLGPEQFF. The CDR3 region has the DNA TGTGCCAGCAGCCAGGGGCTGGGACCTGAGCAGTTCTTC.

The chain links TRBV27 to TRBJ2-3; 9 bases map to TRBD2. The CDR3 spans 17 residues. From germline, CDR1 is MNHEY and CDR2 SMNVEV (reference sequence). J lost 2 bases, V lost 0 bases, and 6 bases had no gene match. The chain's CDR3 is CASSLSVAGVNTDTQYF. The CDR3 coding sequence is TGTGCCAGCAGTTTATCCGTAGCGGGAGTTAACACAGATACGCAGTATTTT.

This clone turned up a few times. The sample has other DNA sequences that encode this CDR3 too. The V call is TRBV28, the J call TRBJ1-5; unclear D gene. Looked up from germline, CDR1 is MDHEN and CDR2 is SYDVKM. This CDR3 comprises 14 residues. V lost 5 bases, J lost 3 bases, and 11 bases lay in between. CDR3 in DNA: TGTGCCAGCAGTCTTAGTTATTCCAATCAGCCCCAGCATTTT. Residues: CASSLSYSNQPQHF.

The chain has TRBV15 and TRBJ1-1; 7 bases match TRBD1. In germline, CDR1 is LNHNV, CDR2 YYDKDF (reference sequence). The CDR3 has 15 residues. Trimming took 0 bases from V and 5 from J; bases not matched to a gene: 6. CDR3 in amino acids: CATSRDRGLTTEAFF. CDR3 DNA sequence: TGTGCCACCAGCAGAGATAGGGGGCTTACAACTGAAGCTTTCTTT.

The chain links TRBV20-1 to TRBJ1-1, with D possibly matching TRBD1 (5 bases). The CDR3 spans 11 residues. The germline V gene encodes CDR1 DFQATT and CDR2 SNEGSKA (reference sequence). The germline V and J ends were trimmed by 7 bases and 1 base, with 7 bases remaining between them. CDR3 sequence (DNA): TGCAGTGTAAGGGGGAACACTGAAGCTTTCTTT. Amino acid sequence: CSVRGNTEAFF.

The chain combines TRBV19 with TRBJ2-1; the D gene is possibly TRBD1 (6 bases). The CDR3 covers 17 residues. V lost 0 bases to trimming and J lost 3 bases, with 15 bases between them. Germline V gene data show CDR1 as LNHDA and CDR2 as SQIVND (reference sequence). CDR3: CASSIDPLGASYNEQFF. DNA for the CDR3: TGTGCCAGTAGTATAGATCCCCTGGGGGCAAGCTACAATGAGCAGTTCTTC.

V usage is TRBV10-3 and J usage is TRBJ1-4, with 11 bases lining up with TRBD1. Germline CDR1 and CDR2: ENHRY and SYGVKD. V dropped 6 bases and J dropped 4; count of bases not matched to a gene: 7. The length of the CDR3 is 16 residues. The CDR3 nucleotides read TGTGCCATCAGACCCGGGACAGGGGGAAGTAATGAAAAACTGTTTTTT. Protein sequence: CAIRPGTGGSNEKLFF.

The chain recombines TRBV28 with TRBJ2-7; D might be TRBD1 (5 bases). The V gene's germline CDR1 is MDHEN and CDR2 SYDVKM. This CDR3 has 11 amino acids. V was trimmed by 6 bases and J by 5 bases, leaving 8 bases between them. The CDR3 spells CASRSTDEQYF. CDR3 DNA sequence: TGTGCCAGCAGGTCGACAGACGAGCAGTACTTC. The full variable domain, rest sourced from reference TRBV28 and TRBJ2-7, is DVKVTQSSRYLVKRTGEKVFLECVQDMDHENMFWYRQDPGLGLRLIYFSYDVKMKEKGDIPEGYSVSREKKERFSLILESASTNQTSMYLCASRSTDEQYFGPGTRLTVT.